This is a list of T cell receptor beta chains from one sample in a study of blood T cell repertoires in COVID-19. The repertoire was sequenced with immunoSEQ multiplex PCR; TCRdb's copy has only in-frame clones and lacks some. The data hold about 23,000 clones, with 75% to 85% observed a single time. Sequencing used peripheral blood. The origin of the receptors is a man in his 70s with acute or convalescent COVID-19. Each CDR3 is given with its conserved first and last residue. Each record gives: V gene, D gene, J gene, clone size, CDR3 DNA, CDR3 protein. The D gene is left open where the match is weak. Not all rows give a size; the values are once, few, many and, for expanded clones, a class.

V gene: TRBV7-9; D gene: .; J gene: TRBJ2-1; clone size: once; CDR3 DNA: TGTGCCAGCAGCCCACAGGAATTCTACAATGAGCAGTTCTTC; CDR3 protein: CASSPQEFYNEQFF
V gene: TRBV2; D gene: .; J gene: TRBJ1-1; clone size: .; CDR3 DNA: TGTGCCAGCAGTGAAGTCCTCTACACTGAAGCTTTCTTT; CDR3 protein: CASSEVLYTEAFF
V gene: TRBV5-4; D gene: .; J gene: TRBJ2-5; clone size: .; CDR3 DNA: TGTGCCAGCAGCCTCGGGACAACTCAAGAGACCCAGTACTTC; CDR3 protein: CASSLGTTQETQYF
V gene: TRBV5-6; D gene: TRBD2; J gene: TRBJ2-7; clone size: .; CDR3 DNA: TGTGCCAGCAGCTTGGGCCCCGGGACTAGCGGGAGCAACGAGCAGTACTTC; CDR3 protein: CASSLGPGTSGSNEQYF
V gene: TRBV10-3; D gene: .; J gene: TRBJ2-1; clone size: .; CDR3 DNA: TGTGCCATCAGTGAATCACTCCTAGGGGCCAATGAGCAGTTCTTC; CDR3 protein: CAISESLLGANEQFF
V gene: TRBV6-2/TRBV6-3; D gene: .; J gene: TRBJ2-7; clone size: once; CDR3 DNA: TGTGCCAGCAGTTACGAGGGGGGGTCCTACGAGCAGTACTTC; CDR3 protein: CASSYEGGSYEQYF
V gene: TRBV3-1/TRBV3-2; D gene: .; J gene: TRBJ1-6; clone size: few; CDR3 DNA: TGTGCCAGCAGCCAGGGTACAGGGAATAATTCACCCCTCCACTTT; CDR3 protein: CASSQGTGNNSPLHF
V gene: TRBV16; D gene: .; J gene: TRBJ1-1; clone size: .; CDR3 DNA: TGTGCCAGCAGCCAATATTCGGGCAGGGAGGTCACTGAAGCTTTCTTT; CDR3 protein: CASSQYSGREVTEAFF
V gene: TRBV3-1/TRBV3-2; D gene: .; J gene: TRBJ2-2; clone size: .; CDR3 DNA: TGTGCCAGCACGCGGGGACGGACGAACACCGGGGAGCTGTTTTTT; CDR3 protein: CASTRGRTNTGELFF
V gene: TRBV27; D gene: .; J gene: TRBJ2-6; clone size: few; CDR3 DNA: TGTGCCAGCAGTCTATTATCTGGGGCCAACGTCCTGACTTTC; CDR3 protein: CASSLLSGANVLTF
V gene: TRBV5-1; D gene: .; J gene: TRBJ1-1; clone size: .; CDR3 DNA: TGCGCCAGCAGCTTACAGGGCTGGGCTGAAGCTTTCTTT; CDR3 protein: CASSLQGWAEAFF
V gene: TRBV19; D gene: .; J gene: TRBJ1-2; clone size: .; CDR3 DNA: TGTGCCAGTAGTGAACCTATCAAAGGCTACACCTTC; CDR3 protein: CASSEPIKGYTF
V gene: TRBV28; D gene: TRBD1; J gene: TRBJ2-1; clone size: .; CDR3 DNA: TGTGCCAGCAGGGGTTATTCCGGGACAGGGGCCTACAATGAGCAGTTCTTC; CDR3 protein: CASRGYSGTGAYNEQFF
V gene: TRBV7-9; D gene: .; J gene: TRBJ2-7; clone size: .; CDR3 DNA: TGTGTGGCCGCGGAGGGTCTCGAGCAGTACTTC; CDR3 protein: CVAAEGLEQYF
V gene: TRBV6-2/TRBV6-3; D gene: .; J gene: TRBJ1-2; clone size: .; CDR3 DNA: TGTGCCAGCAGTTACGGAGGGGACTATGGCTACACCTTC; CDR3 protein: CASSYGGDYGYTF
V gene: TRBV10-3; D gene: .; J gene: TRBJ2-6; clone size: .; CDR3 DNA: TGTGCCATCAGTGAGTTGGAGCACGGGGCCAACGTCCTGACTTTC; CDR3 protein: CAISELEHGANVLTF
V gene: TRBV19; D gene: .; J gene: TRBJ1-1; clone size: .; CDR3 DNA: TGTGCCAGTAGTATAGTTCCCCCCGCCGGCGGAGCTTTCTTT; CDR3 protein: CASSIVPPAGGAFF
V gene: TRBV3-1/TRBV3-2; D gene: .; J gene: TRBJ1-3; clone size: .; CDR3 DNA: TGTGCCAGCAGCCAGGCTGGGGGGGTCGGAAACACCATATATTTT; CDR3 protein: CASSQAGGVGNTIYF
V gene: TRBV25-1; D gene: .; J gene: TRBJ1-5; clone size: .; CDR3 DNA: TGTGCCAGCAGTGAAGGGGGCCAGCCCCAGCATTTT; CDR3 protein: CASSEGGQPQHF
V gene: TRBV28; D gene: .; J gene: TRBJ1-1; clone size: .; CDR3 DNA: TGTGCCAGCAGAAGTCCCAGGGACACTGAAGCTTTCTTT; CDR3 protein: CASRSPRDTEAFF
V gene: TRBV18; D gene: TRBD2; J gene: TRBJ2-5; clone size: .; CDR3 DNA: TGTGCCAGCTCACCGTCCTTAGCGGGAGATGGTGAGACCCAGTACTTC; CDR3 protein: CASSPSLAGDGETQYF
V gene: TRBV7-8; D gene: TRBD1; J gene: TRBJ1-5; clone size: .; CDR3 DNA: TGTGCCAGCAGCCGGACAGGGGAAGAGCCCCAGCATTTT; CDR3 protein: CASSRTGEEPQHF